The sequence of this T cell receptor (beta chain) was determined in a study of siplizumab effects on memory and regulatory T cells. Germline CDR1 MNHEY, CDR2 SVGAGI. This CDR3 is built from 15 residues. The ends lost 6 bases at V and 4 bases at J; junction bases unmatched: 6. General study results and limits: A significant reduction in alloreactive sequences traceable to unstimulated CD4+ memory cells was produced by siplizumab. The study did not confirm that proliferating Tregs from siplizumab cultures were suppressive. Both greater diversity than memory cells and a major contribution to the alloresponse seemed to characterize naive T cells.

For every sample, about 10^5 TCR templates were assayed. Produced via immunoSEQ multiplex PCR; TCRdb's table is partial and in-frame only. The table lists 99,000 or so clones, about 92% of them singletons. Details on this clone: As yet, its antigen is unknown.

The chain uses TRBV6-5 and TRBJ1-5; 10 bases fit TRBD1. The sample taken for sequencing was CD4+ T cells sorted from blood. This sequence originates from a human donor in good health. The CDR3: CASRTTGGENQPQHF. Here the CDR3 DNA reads TGTGCCAGCAGAACGACAGGGGGCGAAAATCAGCCCCAGCATTTT.